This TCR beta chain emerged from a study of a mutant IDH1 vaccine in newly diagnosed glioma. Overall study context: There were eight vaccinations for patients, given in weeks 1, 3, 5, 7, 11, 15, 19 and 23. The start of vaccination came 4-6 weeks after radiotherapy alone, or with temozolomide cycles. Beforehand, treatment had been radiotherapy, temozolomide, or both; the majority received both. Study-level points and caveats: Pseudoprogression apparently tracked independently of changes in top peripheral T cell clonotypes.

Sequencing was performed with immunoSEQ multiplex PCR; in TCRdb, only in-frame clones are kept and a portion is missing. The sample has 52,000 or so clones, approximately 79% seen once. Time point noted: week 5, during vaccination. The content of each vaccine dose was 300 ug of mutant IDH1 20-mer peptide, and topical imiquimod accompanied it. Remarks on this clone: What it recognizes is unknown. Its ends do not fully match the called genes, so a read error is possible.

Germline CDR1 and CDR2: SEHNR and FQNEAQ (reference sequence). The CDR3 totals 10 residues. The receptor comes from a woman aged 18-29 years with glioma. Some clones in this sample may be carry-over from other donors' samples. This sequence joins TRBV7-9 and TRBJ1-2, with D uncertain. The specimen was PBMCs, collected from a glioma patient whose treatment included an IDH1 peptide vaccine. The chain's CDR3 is CASSLSQVIF. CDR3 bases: TGTGCCAGCAGCTTAAGTCAGGTTATTTTC.